The 7 T cell receptor beta chains presented below share a single source sample, sequenced in a study of shared clonotypes between healthy human individuals. Clones were read by immunoSEQ multiplex PCR, and TCRdb kept only the in-frame ones, dropping some. The table has over a million clones, more than 60% seen once. Sequencing was performed on memory CD4+ T cells sorted from blood. Subset reported: CD45RA-negative fraction. These receptors were collected from a man younger than 35 in good health.

The V call is TRBV28, the J call TRBJ1-2; 12 bases align to TRBD1. Germline values: CDR1 MDHEN, CDR2 SYDVKM. The CDR3 runs 15 residues. Trimming removed 5 bases from V and 8 bases from J; junction bases left unmatched: 9. The CDR3 sequence is CASSGGGQGARGYTF. For the CDR3, the DNA is TGTGCCAGCAGTGGTGGGGGACAGGGGGCGAGGGGCTACACCTTC.

This clone was detected only a few times. The rearrangement joins TRBV6-1 to TRBJ2-7, with D possibly being TRBD2 (5 bases). Trimming removed 4 bases from V and 2 bases from J, with 21 bases in between. CDR3 length equals 17 residues. The germline V gene has CDR1 MNHNS and CDR2 SASEGT. The DNA for the CDR3 is TGTGCCAGCAGTGGGGCCCGGGAAGGCAGTTCTACCTACGAGCAGTACTTC. Amino acids: CASSGAREGSSTYEQYF.

A remark on this clone: The sample contains more than one DNA sequence encoding this CDR3. The chain combines TRBV6-1 with TRBJ2-2; D may be TRBD1 (5 bases). V was cut by 5 bases and J by 1 base, with 8 bases left in between. The germline CDR1 and CDR2 sequences are MNHNS and SASEGT. CDR3 length: 14 residues. The DNA for the CDR3 is TGTGCCAGCAGTAGAACAGGGAACACCGGGGAGCTGTTTTTT. Residues: CASSRTGNTGELFF.

The V and J genes are TRBV7-9 and TRBJ2-7; maybe TRBD2 (5 bases). CDR3 length equals 16 residues. V was trimmed by 1 base and J by 3 bases, leaving 16 bases between them. CDR1 SEHNR and CDR2 FQNEAQ come from the germline V gene (reference sequence). In DNA form, the CDR3 reads TGTGCCAGCAGCTTAGGAATGATTAGCGCCTTCTACGAGCAGTACTTC. Protein sequence: CASSLGMISAFYEQYF. Drawing the rest from reference TRBV7-9 and TRBJ2-7, the complete variable domain is DTGVSQNPRHKITKRGQNVTFRCDPISEHNRLYWYRQTLGQGPEFLTYFQNEAQLEKSRLLSDRFSAERPKGSFSTLEIQRTEQGDSAMYLCASSLGMISAFYEQYFGPGTRLTVT.

CDR3 in DNA: TGTGCCAGCAGCAACCTTGCTAGCTCTGGAAACACCATATATTTT. Translating gives CASSNLASSGNTIYF. The gene calls are TRBV5-4 and TRBJ1-3; D is undetermined. V was clipped by 4 bases and J by 0 bases, with 11 bases between them. The germline V gene encodes CDR1 SGHNT and CDR2 YYREEE (reference sequence). The length of the CDR3 is 15 residues.

The chain links TRBV6-5 to TRBJ2-1; D possibly corresponds to TRBD2 (6 bases). Germline lookup yields CDR1 MNHEY and CDR2 SVGAGI. CDR3 size: 16 residues. Trimming took 4 bases from V and 0 from J, leaving 13 bases between them. The CDR3 DNA follows: TGTGCCAGCAGTTTGGAGGGGCCGACCTCCTACAATGAGCAGTTCTTC. Translated: CASSLEGPTSYNEQFF.

With regard to this clone: Other nucleotide sequences in the sample specify the same CDR3. V and J are TRBV5-1 and TRBJ2-1; D gene unclear. The ends were cut back, 0 bases at V and 7 bases at J, with 5 bases in the middle. The germline V gene encodes CDR1 SGHRS and CDR2 YFSETQ. This CDR3 contains 12 residues. CDR3: CASSLAGNEQFF. The DNA of the CDR3 is TGCGCCAGCAGCTTGGCCGGGAATGAGCAGTTCTTC. Complete variable domain (other parts from reference TRBV5-1 and TRBJ2-1): KAGVTQTPRYLIKTRGQQVTLSCSPISGHRSVSWYQQTPGQGLQFLFEYFSETQRNKGNFPGRFSGRQFSNSRSEMNVSTLELGDSALYLCASSLAGNEQFFGPGTRLTVL.